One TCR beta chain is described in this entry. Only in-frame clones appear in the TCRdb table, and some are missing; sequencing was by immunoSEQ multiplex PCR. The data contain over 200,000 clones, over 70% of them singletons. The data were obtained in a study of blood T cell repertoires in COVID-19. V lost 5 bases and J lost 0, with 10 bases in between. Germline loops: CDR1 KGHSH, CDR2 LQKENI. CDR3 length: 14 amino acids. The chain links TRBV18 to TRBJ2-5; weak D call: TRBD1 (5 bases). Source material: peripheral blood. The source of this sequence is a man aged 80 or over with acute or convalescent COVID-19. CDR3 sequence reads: CASSTQEYQETQYF. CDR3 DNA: TGTGCCAGCTCAACACAGGAGTACCAAGAGACCCAGTACTTC.